Presented here are 27 T cell receptor beta chains from one specimen sequenced in a study of cytomegalovirus exposure and HLA in healthy donors. Use of 60 Vbeta and 13 Jbeta primers characterized the PCR. The data were produced by immunoSEQ multiplex PCR, yet TCRdb's version contains in-frame clones alone and is incomplete. The sample consists of tens of thousands of clones, approximately 70% of them appearing once. Sequenced input: PBMCs. Source of these receptors: a man aged 45-65 years in good health and CMV-seronegative.

The rearrangement joins TRBV11-3 to TRBJ2-7, with D tentatively TRBD2 (6 bases). Trimming pared 3 bases from V and 4 bases from J, leaving 10 bases between. The germline V gene has CDR1 SGHNT and CDR2 YENEEA. The CDR3 loop spans 13 amino acids. The CDR3 loop reads CASSLGLGYEQYF. The CDR3 nucleotides are TGTGCCAGCAGCTTGGGACTGGGATACGAGCAGTACTTC.

The chain uses TRBV27 and TRBJ2-5, with D possibly TRBD1 on 5 matching bases. The germline V gene has CDR1 MNHEY and CDR2 SMNVEV (reference sequence). The CDR3 length is 16 residues. Trimming left V 6 bases short and J 0 bases short, with 17 bases between. The CDR3 DNA sequence: TGTGCCAGCAGACCGGCAGGGTTTAGGAACCAAGAGACCCAGTACTTC. This gives the protein CASRPAGFRNQETQYF.

The chain recombines TRBV19 with TRBJ1-2, with D perhaps TRBD1 (5 bases). The CDR3 loop spans 13 amino acids. CDR1 is LNHDA and CDR2 is SQIVND in the germline V gene (reference sequence). Trimming left V 8 bases short and J 4 bases short, with 14 bases between. CDR3 region: CASADRPGYGYTF. The CDR3 DNA reads as TGTGCCAGTGCCGACAGACCCGGCTATGGCTACACCTTC.

Comment on this clone: At one end, the junction sequence differs from germline, possibly due to a read error. V and J are TRBV7-3 and TRBJ2-1; TRBD2 matches at 7 bases. The length of the CDR3 is 16 residues. Germline V gene data show CDR1 as SGHTA and CDR2 as FQGTGA. The CDR3, as DNA: TGTGCCAGCAGCCTAACCTCGGGCGGGGGAAGAGGTGAGCAGTTCTTC. This codes for CASSLTSGGGRGEQFF.

In its sample, this clone was seen a few times. Here the CDR3 reads CASMNSPPSYEQYF. The CDR3 DNA reads TGTGCCAGCATGAACTCGCCCCCCTCCTACGAGCAGTACTTC. J is TRBJ2-5 and V is TRBV7-9; D unresolved. The J call may be faulty, since TRBJ2-7 better matches the DNA end. The CDR3 has 14 amino acids. The germline V gene encodes CDR1 SEHNR and CDR2 FQNEAQ (reference sequence).

This clone has more than one count but fewer than ten. The chain links TRBV6-5 to TRBJ2-7, with TRBD1 identical over 7 bases. The CDR3 loop spans 14 amino acids. CDR1 and CDR2 from the germline V gene are MNHEY and SVGAGI. Trimming cost V 0 bases and J 4 bases; bases outside gene matches: 3. CDR3 DNA: TGTGCCAGCAGTTACTCAGGGGGCGTTTACGAGCAGTACTTC. Translated, it gives CASSYSGGVYEQYF.

This sequence joins TRBV27 and TRBJ2-3, with 9 nucleotides matching TRBD1. The CDR3 runs 17 residues. Trimming cost V 3 bases and J 3 bases; bases outside gene matches: 10. CDR1 and CDR2 from the germline V gene are MNHEY and SMNVEV (reference sequence). CDR3 nucleotide sequence: TGTGCCAGCAGTTTCCAAGGGACAGGGCGGGGTACAGATACGCAGTATTTT. Protein sequence: CASSFQGTGRGTDTQYF.

In its sample, this clone was seen a few times. The V and J genes are TRBV2 and TRBJ1-5, with D perhaps TRBD1 (5 bases). The CDR3 totals 14 residues. Germline V gene lookup returns CDR1 SNHLY and CDR2 FYNNEI. Trimming stripped 7 bases from V and 0 bases from J, with 10 bases between. The CDR3 loop is CASTGGVSNQPQHF. In DNA, the CDR3 is TGTGCCAGCACGGGGGGAGTTAGCAATCAGCCCCAGCATTTT.

The V and J genes are TRBV6-1 and TRBJ2-2, with a possible D match to TRBD1 (6 bases). CDR1 is MNHNS and CDR2 is SASEGT in the germline V gene. Trimming stripped 2 bases from V and 8 bases from J, with 15 bases between. The CDR3 has 15 amino acids. CDR3 residues: CASSEIQGGYGELFF. DNA of the CDR3: TGTGCCAGCAGTGAAATACAGGGCGGTTATGGGGAGCTGTTTTTT.

This chain connects TRBV7-2 to TRBJ2-3; D possibly corresponds to TRBD2 (5 bases). V gave up 1 base and J gave up 1 base, with 6 bases separating them. The CDR3 is made up of 14 amino acids. Per germline, CDR1 SGHTA and CDR2 FQGNSA. The CDR3 region has the DNA TGTGCCAGCAGCTTAGGGCGGGGCACAGATACGCAGTATTTT. Protein product: CASSLGRGTDTQYF.

V gene TRBV18 combines with J gene TRBJ2-2; D might be TRBD2 (6 bases). Germline V lookup: CDR1 KGHSH, CDR2 LQKENI. The V gene lost 8 bases and the J gene lost 1 base, with 11 bases spanning the gap. CDR3 length: 14 residues. CDR3 loop: CASLLSGNTGELFF. The CDR3 bases are TGTGCCAGCCTCCTTAGCGGGAACACCGGGGAGCTGTTTTTT. The variable domain in full, completed from reference TRBV18 and TRBJ2-2, reads NAGVMQNPRHLVRRRGQEARLRCSPMKGHSHVYWYRQLPEEGLKFMVYLQKENIIDESGMPKERFSAEFPKEGPSILRIQQVVRGDSAAYFCASLLSGNTGELFFGEGSRLTVL.

V and J are TRBV6-5 and TRBJ1-1; D is undetermined. The length of the CDR3 is 12 residues. V shed 5 bases and J shed 5 bases, with 9 bases lying between them. Germline loops: CDR1 MNHEY, CDR2 SVGAGI. CDR3: CASSRRETEAFF. CDR3 in DNA: TGTGCCAGCAGTCGCCGGGAAACTGAAGCTTTCTTT.

The V gene is TRBV23-1, the J gene TRBJ2-3; 15 bases are a match to TRBD2. TRBV23-1 belongs to the ORF category, with a function that is uncertain. V dropped 6 bases and J dropped 5; count of bases not matched to a gene: 18. The CDR3 is 20 residues long. The CDR3 sequence: CASRARDARTSGGALDTQYF. The DNA of the CDR3 is TGCGCCAGCAGGGCTCGGGACGCCAGGACTAGCGGGGGGGCCTTAGATACGCAGTATTTT.

V usage is TRBV9 and J usage is TRBJ1-2; D gene uncertain. Trimming took off 4 bases at V and 0 bases at J, with 10 bases between the two ends. The V gene's germline CDR1 is SGDLS and CDR2 YYNGEE. CDR3 length: 14 amino acids. This CDR3 reads CASSSQRTNYGYTF. CDR3 in DNA: TGTGCCAGCAGCAGTCAGCGAACTAACTATGGCTACACCTTC. The full variable domain, with the rest looked up from reference TRBV9 and TRBJ1-2, is DSGVTQTPKHLITATGQRVTLRCSPRSGDLSVYWYQQSLDQGLQFLIQYYNGEERAKGNILERFSAQQFPDLHSELNLSSLELGDSALYFCASSSQRTNYGYTFGSGTRLTVV.

V usage is TRBV27 and J usage is TRBJ1-2; 7 nucleotides align to TRBD1. The trim removed 5 bases at V and 4 bases at J, leaving 13 bases unmatched. CDR3 length: 16 amino acids. Germline CDR1 reads MNHEY; CDR2 reads SMNVEV (reference sequence). CDR3 residues: CASSQAGTVPLYGYTF. CDR3 DNA sequence: TGTGCCAGCAGTCAAGCCGGGACAGTCCCTCTCTATGGCTACACCTTC.

The rearrangement joins TRBV28 to TRBJ1-4; D not certain. CDR3 length: 11 amino acids. Germline CDR1 MDHEN, CDR2 SYDVKM. V was shortened by 8 bases and J by 8 bases, with 9 bases between the two germline ends. CDR3 loop: CASRREEKLFF. CDR3 bases: TGTGCCAGCCGGAGGGAGGAAAAACTGTTTTTT.

This chain joins TRBV21-1 and TRBJ2-7; the tabulated D call, TRBD1, remains unverified against the DNA. TRBV21-1 is a listed pseudogene. The CDR3 loop spans 16 amino acids. DNA for the CDR3: TGTGCCAGCAGGCCCCCCCGGACAGGGGACTGTAGTGAGCAGTACTTC. Its protein product is CASRPPRTGDCSEQYF.

V is TRBV4-1 and J is TRBJ1-2, with TRBD1 matching 7 bases. Germline assignment: CDR1 MGHRA and CDR2 YSYEKL. V gave up 2 bases and J gave up 4 bases; unmatched junction bases: 4. This CDR3 has 14 residues. CDR3 amino acids: CASSQLGQRYGYTF. For the CDR3, the DNA is TGCGCCAGCAGCCAATTGGGACAGCGCTATGGCTACACCTTC.

The chain is built from TRBV30 and TRBJ1-6; perhaps TRBD1 as D (5 bases). Between the trimmed V and J ends, which lost 4 bases and 8 bases, there was a span of 18 bases. In germline, CDR1 is GTSNPN, CDR2 SVGIG (reference sequence). The CDR3 runs to 15 residues. CDR3 sequence: CAWTNPDWGHSPLHF. CDR3 coding DNA: TGTGCCTGGACCAACCCAGACTGGGGCCATTCACCCCTCCACTTT. The variable domain in full, with the rest retrieved from reference TRBV30 and TRBJ1-6, is SQTIHQWPATLVQPVGSPLSLECTVEGTSNPNLYWYRQAAGRGLQLLFYSVGIGQISSEVPQNLSASRPQDRQFILSSKKLLLSDSGFYLCAWTNPDWGHSPLHFGNGTRLTVT.

The rearrangement joins TRBV27 to TRBJ2-7; D remains unclear. The CDR3 length is 11 residues. Germline V lookup: CDR1 MNHEY, CDR2 SMNVEV (reference sequence). The V end lost 7 bases, the J end lost 6 bases, and 10 bases lay between the germline ends. CDR3 sequence reads: CASTMGREQYF. The CDR3 bases are TGTGCCAGCACCATGGGCCGCGAGCAGTACTTC.

The V call is TRBV19, the J call TRBJ1-4; D is ambiguous. The CDR3 contains 11 residues. With 5 bases removed from V and 15 bases from J, the gap between germline ends came to 13 bases. Germline V CDR1 and CDR2: LNHDA, SQIVND (reference sequence). The CDR3 is CASSLGRAVFF. Here the CDR3 DNA reads TGTGCCAGTAGTCTCGGTCGAGCGGTGTTTTTT.

The chain combines TRBV2 with TRBJ2-7, with 9 bases identical to TRBD2. Germline CDR1 reads SNHLY; CDR2 reads FYNNEI. The CDR3 extends over 14 amino acids. Unmatched junction bases numbered 4, after V lost 7 bases and J lost 0 bases. CDR3 DNA sequence: TGTGCCAGCAAGCCGGGACTAGCCTCCTACGAGCAGTACTTC. Translating gives CASKPGLASYEQYF.

CDR3 region: CSVYRGSSYNEQFF. The CDR3 bases are TGCAGCGTTTACAGGGGCAGCTCCTACAATGAGCAGTTCTTC. The V call is TRBV29-1, the J call TRBJ2-1; 7 positions match TRBD1. This CDR3 has 14 residues. Germline lookup yields CDR1 SQVTM and CDR2 ANQGSEA. J was trimmed by 0 bases and V by 5 bases; bases with no gene match: 4.

The DNA for the CDR3 is TGTGCCAGCAGTCCAGGTGGGACAGGGGATCAGCCCCAGCATTTT. Translating gives CASSPGGTGDQPQHF. V gene TRBV6-6 combines with J gene TRBJ1-5; TRBD1 matches 10 bases. This CDR3 region has 15 residues. Germline trimming cut 5 bases from V and 5 bases from J; bases unmatched to any gene: 6. Germline-derived CDR1 and CDR2 are MNHNY and SVGAGI (reference sequence).

The chain couples TRBV27 to TRBJ2-4; D might be TRBD1 (6 bases). V lost 5 bases, J lost 1 base, and 21 bases lay in between. The CDR3 is 18 residues long. CDR1 and CDR2 from the germline V gene are MNHEY and SMNVEV (reference sequence). The CDR3 protein is CASSDSGTPLGAKNIQYF. The CDR3, as DNA: TGTGCCAGCAGTGACTCCGGGACACCGCTGGGGGCCAAAAACATTCAGTACTTC.

The chain has TRBV20-1 and TRBJ1-2, with 7 bases identical to TRBD1. Germline CDR1 is DFQATT and CDR2 is SNEGSKA (reference sequence). Unmatched junction bases numbered 9, after V lost 3 bases and J lost 14 bases. CDR3 length: 11 residues. Here the CDR3 DNA reads TGCAGTGCTAGCGGGACAGAAGTGCGTACCTTC. It encodes CSASGTEVRTF.

The chain recombines TRBV27 with TRBJ1-2, with D tentatively TRBD1 (5 bases). V lost 3 bases and J lost 11, with 13 bases in between. This CDR3 is 12 amino acids long. Germline-derived CDR1 and CDR2 are MNHEY and SMNVEV (reference sequence). The CDR3 nucleotides read TGTGCCAGCAGTTTGGAGGGGAGGCAGTACACCTTC. This codes for CASSLEGRQYTF.